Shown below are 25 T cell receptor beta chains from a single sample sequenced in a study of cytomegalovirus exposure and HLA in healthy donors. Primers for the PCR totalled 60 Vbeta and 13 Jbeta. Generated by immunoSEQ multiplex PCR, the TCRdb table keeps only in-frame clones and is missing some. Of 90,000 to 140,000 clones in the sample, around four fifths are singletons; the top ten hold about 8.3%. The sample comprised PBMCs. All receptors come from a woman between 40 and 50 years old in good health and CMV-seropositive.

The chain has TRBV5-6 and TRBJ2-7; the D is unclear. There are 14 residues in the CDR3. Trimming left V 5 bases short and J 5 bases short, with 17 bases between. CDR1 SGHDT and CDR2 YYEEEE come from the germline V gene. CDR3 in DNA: TGTGCCAGCAGTCGGATACAGTCCCTTAACGAGCAGTACTTC. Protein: CASSRIQSLNEQYF.

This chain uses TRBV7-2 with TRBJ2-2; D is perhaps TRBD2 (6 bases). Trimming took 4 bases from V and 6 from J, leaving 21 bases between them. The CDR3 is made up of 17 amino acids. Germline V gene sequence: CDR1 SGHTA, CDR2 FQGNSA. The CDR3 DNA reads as TGTGCCAGCAGCTCCGACCGGACCCCCGGGAGTCCCGGGGAGCTGTTTTTT. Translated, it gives CASSSDRTPGSPGELFF.

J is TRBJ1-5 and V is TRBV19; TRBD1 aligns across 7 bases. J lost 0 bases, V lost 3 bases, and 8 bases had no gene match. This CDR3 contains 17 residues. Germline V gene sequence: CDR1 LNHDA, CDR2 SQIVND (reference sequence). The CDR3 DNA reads TGTGCCAGTAGTATTGCAACAGGGGCCTATAGCAATCAGCCCCAGCATTTT. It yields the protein CASSIATGAYSNQPQHF. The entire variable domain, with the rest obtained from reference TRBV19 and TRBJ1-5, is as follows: DGGITQSPKYLFRKEGQNVTLSCEQNLNHDAMYWYRQDPGQGLRLIYYSQIVNDFQKGDIAEGYSVSREKKESFPLTVTSAQKNPTAFYLCASSIATGAYSNQPQHFGDGTRLSIL.

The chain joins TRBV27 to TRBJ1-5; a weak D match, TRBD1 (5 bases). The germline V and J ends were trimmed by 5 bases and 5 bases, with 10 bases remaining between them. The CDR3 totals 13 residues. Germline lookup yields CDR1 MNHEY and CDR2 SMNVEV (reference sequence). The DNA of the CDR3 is TGTGCCAGCAGTCGACAGCCCGATCAGCCCCAGCATTTT. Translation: CASSRQPDQPQHF.

CDR3 DNA sequence: TGCGCCAGCAGTGAGCCGACGGACGTCCCGGGACTAGTATTCGCGGTCGGAGAGACCCAGTACTTC. Protein product: CASSEPTDVPGLVFAVGETQYF. The chain carries TRBV10-2 and TRBJ2-5, with 8 bases fitting TRBD2. This CDR3 has 22 residues. V gave up 2 bases and J gave up 4 bases; unmatched junction bases: 27. CDR1 and CDR2 (germline): WSHSY, SAAADI.

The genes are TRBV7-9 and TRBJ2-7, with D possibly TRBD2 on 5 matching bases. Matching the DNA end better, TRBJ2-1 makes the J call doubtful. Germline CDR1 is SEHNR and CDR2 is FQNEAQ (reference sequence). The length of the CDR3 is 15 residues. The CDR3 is CASSLIIGLYNEQFF. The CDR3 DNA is TGTGCCAGCAGCTTAATCATAGGACTCTACAATGAGCAGTTCTTC.

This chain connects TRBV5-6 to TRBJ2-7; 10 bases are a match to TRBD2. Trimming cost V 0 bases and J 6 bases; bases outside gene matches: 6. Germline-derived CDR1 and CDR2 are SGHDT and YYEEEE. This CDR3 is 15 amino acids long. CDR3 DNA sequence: TGTGCCAGCAGCTTGGATGGGACTAGCGTCGGCGAGCAGTACTTC. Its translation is CASSLDGTSVGEQYF.

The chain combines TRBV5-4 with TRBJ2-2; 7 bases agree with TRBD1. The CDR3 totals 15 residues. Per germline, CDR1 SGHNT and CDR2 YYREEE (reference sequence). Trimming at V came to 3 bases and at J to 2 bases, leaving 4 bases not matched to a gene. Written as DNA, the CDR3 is TGTGCCAGCAGCTACGGGACAGTTAACACCGGGGAGCTGTTTTTT. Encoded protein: CASSYGTVNTGELFF.

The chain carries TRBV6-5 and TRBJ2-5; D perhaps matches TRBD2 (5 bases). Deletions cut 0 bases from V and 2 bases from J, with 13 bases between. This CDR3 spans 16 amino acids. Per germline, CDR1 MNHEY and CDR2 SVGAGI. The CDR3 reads CASSYSRYGKQETQYF. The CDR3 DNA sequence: TGTGCCAGCAGTTACTCGCGGTACGGGAAACAAGAGACCCAGTACTTC.

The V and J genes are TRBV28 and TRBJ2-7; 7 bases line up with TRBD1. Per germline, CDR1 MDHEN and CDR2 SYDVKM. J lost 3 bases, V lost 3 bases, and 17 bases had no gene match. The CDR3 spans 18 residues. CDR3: CASSFEGGPFTRRYEQYF. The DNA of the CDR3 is TGTGCCAGCAGTTTCGAAGGGGGCCCATTTACCCGGCGCTACGAGCAGTACTTC.

This CDR3 reads CASSLGTATEAFF. In nucleotides, the CDR3 is TGTGCCAGCAGCTTAGGGACAGCCACTGAAGCTTTCTTT. The chain links TRBV7-6 to TRBJ1-1, with a possible D match to TRBD1 (6 bases). This CDR3 has 13 residues. Germline V gives CDR1 SGHVS, CDR2 FNYEAQ. V lost 1 base and J 4 bases, leaving 7 bases between the germline ends.

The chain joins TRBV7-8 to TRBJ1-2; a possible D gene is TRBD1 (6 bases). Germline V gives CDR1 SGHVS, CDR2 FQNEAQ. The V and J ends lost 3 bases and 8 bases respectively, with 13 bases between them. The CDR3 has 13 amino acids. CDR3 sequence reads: CASSFTEQGGYTF. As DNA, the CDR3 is TGTGCCAGCAGCTTTACCGAACAGGGAGGCTACACCTTC.

The CDR3 reads CASSKVLGQGSNTGELFF. The CDR3 bases are TGTGCCAGCAGCAAAGTCCTAGGACAGGGATCGAACACCGGGGAGCTGTTTTTT. V usage is TRBV21-1 and J usage is TRBJ2-2; TRBD1 is the table's D call and was not checked against the DNA. TRBV21-1 is termed a pseudogene. The CDR3 is 18 amino acids.

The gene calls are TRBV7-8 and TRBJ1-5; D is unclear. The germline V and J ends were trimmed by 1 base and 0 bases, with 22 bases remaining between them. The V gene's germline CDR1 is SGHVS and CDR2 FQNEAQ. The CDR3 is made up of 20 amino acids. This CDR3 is CASSLGGWGERRFSNQPQHF. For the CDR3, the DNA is TGTGCCAGCAGCTTAGGGGGATGGGGAGAACGGAGGTTTAGCAATCAGCCCCAGCATTTT.

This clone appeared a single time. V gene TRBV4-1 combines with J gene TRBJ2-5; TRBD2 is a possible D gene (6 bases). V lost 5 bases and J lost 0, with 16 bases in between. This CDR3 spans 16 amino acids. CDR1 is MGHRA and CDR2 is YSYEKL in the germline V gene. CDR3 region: CASSFTGLMYQETQYF. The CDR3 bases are TGCGCCAGCAGCTTTACGGGACTGATGTACCAAGAGACCCAGTACTTC.

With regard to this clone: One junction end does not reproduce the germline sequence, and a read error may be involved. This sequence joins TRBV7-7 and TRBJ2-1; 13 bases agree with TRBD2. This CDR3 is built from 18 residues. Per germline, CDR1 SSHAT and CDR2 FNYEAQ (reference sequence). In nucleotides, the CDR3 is TGTGCTAGCAGCCCTCAACCCGAACTAGCGGGGGGGGGTAATGAGCAGTTCTTC. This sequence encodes CASSPQPELAGGGNEQFF.

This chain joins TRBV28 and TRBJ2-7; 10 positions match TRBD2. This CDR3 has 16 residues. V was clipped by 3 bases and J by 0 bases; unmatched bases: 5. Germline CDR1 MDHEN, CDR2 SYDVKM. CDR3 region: CASSFPGLASSYEQYF. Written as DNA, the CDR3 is TGTGCCAGCAGTTTCCCGGGACTAGCGAGCTCCTACGAGCAGTACTTC.

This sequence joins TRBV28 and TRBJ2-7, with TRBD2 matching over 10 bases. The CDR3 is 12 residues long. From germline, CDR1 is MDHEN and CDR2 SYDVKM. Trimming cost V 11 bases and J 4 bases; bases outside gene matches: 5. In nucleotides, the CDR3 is TGTGCCGGGGGGACTAGCGTTTACGAGCAGTACTTC. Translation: CAGGTSVYEQYF. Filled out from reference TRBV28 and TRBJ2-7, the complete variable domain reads DVKVTQSSRYLVKRTGEKVFLECVQDMDHENMFWYRQDPGLGLRLIYFSYDVKMKEKGDIPEGYSVSREKKERFSLILESASTNQTSMYLCAGGTSVYEQYFGPGTRLTVT.

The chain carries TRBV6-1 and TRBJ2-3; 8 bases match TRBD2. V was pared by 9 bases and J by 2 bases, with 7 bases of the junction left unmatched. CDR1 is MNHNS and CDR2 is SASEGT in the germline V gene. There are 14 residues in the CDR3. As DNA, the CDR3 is TGTGCCAGTCGGGGGGGCGAATACACAGATACGCAGTATTTT. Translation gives CASRGGEYTDTQYF.

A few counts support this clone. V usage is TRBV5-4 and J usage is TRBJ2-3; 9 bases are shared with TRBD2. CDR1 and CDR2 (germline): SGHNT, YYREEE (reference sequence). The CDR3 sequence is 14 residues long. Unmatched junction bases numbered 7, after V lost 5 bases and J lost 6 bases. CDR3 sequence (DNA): TGTGCCAGCAGTTCGACTAGCGGTACGGATACGCAGTATTTT. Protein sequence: CASSSTSGTDTQYF.

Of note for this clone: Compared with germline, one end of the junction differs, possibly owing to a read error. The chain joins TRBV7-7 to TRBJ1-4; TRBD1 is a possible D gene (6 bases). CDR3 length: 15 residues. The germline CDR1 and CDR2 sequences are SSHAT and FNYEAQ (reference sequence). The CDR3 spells CASSPRGGIAEKLFF. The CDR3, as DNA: TGTGCTAGCAGCCCGAGGGGGGGGATCGCTGAAAAACTGTTTTTT. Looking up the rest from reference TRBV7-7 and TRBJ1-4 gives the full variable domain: GAGVSQSPRYKVTKRGQDVTLRCDPISSHATLYWYQQALGQGPEFLTYFNYEAQPDKSGLPSDRFSAERPEGSISTLTIQRTEQRDSAMYRCASSPRGGIAEKLFFGSGTQLSVL.

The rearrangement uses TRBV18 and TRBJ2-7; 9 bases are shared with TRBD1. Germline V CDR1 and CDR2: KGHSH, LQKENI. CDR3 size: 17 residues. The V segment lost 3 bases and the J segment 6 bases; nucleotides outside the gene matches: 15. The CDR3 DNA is TGTGCCAGCTCACCCGCAACAGGGGGCAATCCCATCGCCGAGCAGTACTTC. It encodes CASSPATGGNPIAEQYF.

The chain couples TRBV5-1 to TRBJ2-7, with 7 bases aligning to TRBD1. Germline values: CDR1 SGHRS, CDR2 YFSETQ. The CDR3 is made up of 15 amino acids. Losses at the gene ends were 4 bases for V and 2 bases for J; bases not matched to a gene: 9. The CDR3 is CASSPDPRGTYEQYF. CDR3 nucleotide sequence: TGCGCCAGCAGCCCAGACCCCAGGGGGACCTACGAGCAGTACTTC.

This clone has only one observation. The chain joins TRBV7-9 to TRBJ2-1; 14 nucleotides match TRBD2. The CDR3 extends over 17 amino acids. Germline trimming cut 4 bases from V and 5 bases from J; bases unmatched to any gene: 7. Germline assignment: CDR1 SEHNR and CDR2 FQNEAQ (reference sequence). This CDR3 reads CASSSGLAGGPHNEQFF. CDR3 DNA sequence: TGTGCCAGCAGCTCAGGACTAGCGGGGGGACCCCACAATGAGCAGTTCTTC.

CDR3 DNA: TGTGCCACCAGCAGAGAAAGCGGGGGCTACAATGAGCAGTTCTTC. Amino acids: CATSRESGGYNEQFF. The V gene is TRBV15, the J gene TRBJ2-1, with TRBD2 identical over 8 bases. The CDR3 is made up of 15 amino acids. V was clipped by 0 bases and J by 3 bases; unmatched bases: 1. CDR1 LNHNV and CDR2 YYDKDF come from the germline V gene (reference sequence).